The 21 T cell receptor beta chains reported below all come from one sample, sequenced in a study of T cells after yellow fever vaccination. MiXCR was run by TCRdb on the 5' RACE reads, yielding one entry per CDR3 protein. Altogether 300,000 to 400,000 distinct CDR3 sequences are present, 7% to 10% being singletons, with the ten largest covering 17%. The source was PBMCs, collected around 45 days after the first yellow fever vaccination. All receptors come from a man aged 18 to 30 who received the YFV17D yellow fever vaccine.

In this sample, this clonotype turned up a few times. The chain joins TRBV7-2 to TRBJ1-4; D is unclear. The CDR3 loop spans 15 amino acids. Germline CDR1 and CDR2: SGHTA and FQGNSA. Trimming shortened V by 5 bases and J by 0 bases, and 10 bases separated the two germline ends. CDR3 nucleotides: TGTGCCAGCAGCGGATACGGATCAACTAATGAAAAACTGTTTTTT. It translates to CASSGYGSTNEKLFF.

This clonotype was seen a few times. The V and J genes are TRBV3-1 and TRBJ1-1; D is unresolved. There are 17 residues in the CDR3. Germline loops: CDR1 LGHDT, CDR2 YNNKEL (reference sequence). V shed 3 bases and J shed 0 bases, with 17 bases lying between them. CDR3 DNA sequence: TGTGCCAGCAGCCAGGATCAGCCAGATAGACTGAACACTGAAGCTTTCTTT. The encoded protein is CASSQDQPDRLNTEAFF.

CDR3 in DNA: TGTGCCAGCAGCTTGGACTCGGTGCAGTCGGAAGCTTTCTTT. Its translation: CASSLDSVQSEAFF. The chain links TRBV5-5 to TRBJ1-1; D gene uncertain. CDR1 is SGHKS, CDR2 YYEKEE, per germline (reference sequence). This CDR3 has 14 amino acids. V was shortened by 0 bases and J by 8 bases, with 14 bases between the two germline ends.

The CDR3, as DNA: TGTGCCAGCAGCCAAAGAATAAACAGGGTCTACGGTGAGCAGTTCTTC. It encodes CASSQRINRVYGEQFF. The rearrangement joins TRBV3-1 to TRBJ2-1; a possible D gene is TRBD1 (6 bases). Trimming stripped 2 bases from V and 9 bases from J, with 20 bases between. This CDR3 is 16 amino acids long. CDR1 is LGHDT, CDR2 YNNKEL, per germline (reference sequence).

Ten or more counts support this clonotype. The genes are TRBV6-5 and TRBJ2-1, with D perhaps TRBD1 (5 bases). The CDR3 is 15 amino acids. Trimming left V 2 bases short and J 6 bases short, with 14 bases between. Germline lookup yields CDR1 MNHEY and CDR2 SVGAGI. The CDR3 protein is CASSYQGWKGNEQFF. In DNA, the CDR3 is TGTGCCAGCAGTTACCAGGGTTGGAAAGGCAATGAGCAGTTCTTC.

The rearrangement uses TRBV15 and TRBJ2-1, with D unresolved. Germline V gives CDR1 LNHNV, CDR2 YYDKDF (reference sequence). The CDR3 is 13 amino acids. V gave up 5 bases and J gave up 7 bases, with 12 bases separating them. The CDR3 loop reads CATSPSGWNEQFF. CDR3 DNA sequence: TGTGCCACCAGCCCTTCCGGGTGGAATGAGCAGTTCTTC.

This sequence joins TRBV4-2 and TRBJ2-3; no clear D gene. The germline CDR1 and CDR2 sequences are LGHNA and YNFKEQ. This CDR3 is 14 amino acids long. The V end lost 4 bases, the J end lost 2 bases, and 10 bases lay between the germline ends. The CDR3 region is CASSPPEITDTQYF. In DNA, the CDR3 is TGTGCCAGCAGCCCTCCGGAGATCACAGATACGCAGTATTTT.

This clonotype was detected a few times. This rearrangement joins TRBV5-1 to TRBJ1-1; 8 bases line up with TRBD1. Trimming took 0 bases from V and 0 from J; bases not matched to a gene: 4. CDR1 SGHRS and CDR2 YFSETQ come from the germline V gene. The length of the CDR3 is 16 residues. In nucleotides, the CDR3 is TGCGCCAGCAGCTTGGGGTGGACAGGGATGAACACTGAAGCTTTCTTT. Amino acid sequence: CASSLGWTGMNTEAFF.

This chain joins TRBV18 and TRBJ2-2; the match to TRBD1 covers 8 bases. Germline CDR1 KGHSH, CDR2 LQKENI. The length of the CDR3 is 18 residues. Unmatched junction bases numbered 10, after V lost 1 base and J lost 3 bases. The CDR3 nucleotides are TGTGCCAGCTCACCACTTCCGCAGGGGGCTTTCGACACCGGGGAGCTGTTTTTT. Amino acid sequence: CASSPLPQGAFDTGELFF. The full variable domain, completed using reference TRBV18 and TRBJ2-2, is NAGVMQNPRHLVRRRGQEARLRCSPMKGHSHVYWYRQLPEEGLKFMVYLQKENIIDESGMPKERFSAEFPKEGPSILRIQQVVRGDSAAYFCASSPLPQGAFDTGELFFGEGSRLTVL.

This clonotype was seen a few times. The chain is built from TRBV3-1 and TRBJ2-1; 11 bases agree with TRBD2. The germline CDR1 and CDR2 sequences are LGHDT and YNNKEL (reference sequence). Trimming took 8 bases from V and 5 from J; bases not matched to a gene: 11. The CDR3 covers 16 residues. The CDR3 DNA reads TGTGCCAGCGCTCTGGATAGCGGGGGGGCCCACAATGAGCAGTTCTTC. The encoded protein is CASALDSGGAHNEQFF.

This clonotype has a handful of counts. The gene calls are TRBV20-1 and TRBJ1-4; D is uncertain. The V gene lost 3 bases and the J gene lost 0 bases, with 8 bases spanning the gap. Germline assignment: CDR1 DFQATT and CDR2 SNEGSKA (reference sequence). This CDR3 has 14 amino acids. Written as DNA, the CDR3 is TGCAGTGCTAGCTCTCATGCAACTAATGAAAAACTGTTTTTT. Protein sequence: CSASSHATNEKLFF.

This clonotype occurred a few times. The chain uses TRBV10-3 and TRBJ2-1; TRBD2 aligns across 7 bases. Germline V gives CDR1 ENHRY, CDR2 SYGVKD. The length of the CDR3 is 13 residues. Trimming at V came to 4 bases and at J to 7 bases, leaving 4 bases not matched to a gene. For the CDR3, the DNA is TGTGCCATCAGTGTTCCGGGGGGAAATGAGCAGTTCTTC. Translation: CAISVPGGNEQFF.

In this sample, this clonotype turned up a few times. The chain carries TRBV20-1 and TRBJ1-1; D is perhaps TRBD1 (5 bases). The germline V gene has CDR1 DFQATT and CDR2 SNEGSKA (reference sequence). CDR3 length: 12 amino acids. Between the trimmed V and J ends, which lost 5 bases and 4 bases, there was a span of 11 bases. The CDR3 DNA follows: TGCAGTGCTCCTGGGACGTTCACTGAAGCTTTCTTT. Residues: CSAPGTFTEAFF.

This clonotype was found many times. The chain has TRBV7-9 and TRBJ1-2; 7 bases line up with TRBD1. Looked up from germline, CDR1 is SEHNR and CDR2 is FQNEAQ (reference sequence). V gave up 5 bases and J gave up 0 bases; unmatched junction bases: 3. This CDR3 is 14 amino acids long. The CDR3 DNA reads as TGTGCCAGCAGCATGACAGGGACTAACTATGGCTACACCTTC. Its protein is CASSMTGTNYGYTF.

This clonotype was seen a few times. The chain carries TRBV11-1 and TRBJ2-5; D unclear. V lost 1 base to trimming and J lost 1 base, with 10 bases between them. This CDR3 contains 15 residues. Germline assignment: CDR1 SGHAT and CDR2 FQDESV (reference sequence). For the CDR3, the DNA is TGTGCCAGCAGCTTAGATTGGTCCTTCCAAGAGACCCAGTACTTC. Translated, it gives CASSLDWSFQETQYF.

Points on this clonotype: This may come from a read error, since a much larger clone is one base off. This rearrangement joins TRBV28 to TRBJ2-1; TRBD1 or TRBD2 may be the D gene (5 bases each). The CDR3 contains 11 residues. The germline V gene encodes CDR1 MDHEN and CDR2 SYDVKM. This chain's CDR3 is CGSTWGNEQFF. The CDR3 nucleotides are TGTGGCAGCACCTGGGGGAATGAGCAGTTCTTC.

V gene TRBV3-1 combines with J gene TRBJ2-3; 7 bases line up with TRBD1. This CDR3 contains 17 residues. J was trimmed by 1 base and V by 4 bases; bases with no gene match: 11. Germline CDR1 is LGHDT and CDR2 is YNNKEL (reference sequence). DNA for the CDR3: TGTGCCAGCAGCCGCTTAAGGGACAGTCAACGCACAGATACGCAGTATTTT. Protein: CASSRLRDSQRTDTQYF.

The chain combines TRBV7-9 with TRBJ1-2, with a weak D call TRBD1 (5 bases). This CDR3 is 13 amino acids long. V was trimmed by 7 bases and J by 4 bases, leaving 13 bases between them. The germline CDR1 and CDR2 sequences are SEHNR and FQNEAQ (reference sequence). CDR3 nucleotides: TGTGCCAGCACGGCCGGGACGGGCTATGGCTACACCTTC. Encoded protein: CASTAGTGYGYTF.

This clonotype was observed a few times. The CDR3 region has the DNA TGTGCCAGCAGGCGTACGGGGGGGTCAGGAGAGACCCAGTACTTC. Translated, it gives CASRRTGGSGETQYF. The chain carries TRBV27 and TRBJ2-5; 8 nucleotides align to TRBD2. This CDR3 region has 15 residues. Per germline, CDR1 MNHEY and CDR2 SMNVEV (reference sequence). V lost 6 bases to trimming and J lost 4 bases; unmatched junction nucleotides: 10.

The chain employs TRBV20-1 and TRBJ2-7; 12 positions match TRBD1. Trimming cost V 6 bases and J 6 bases; bases outside gene matches: 15. In germline, CDR1 is DFQATT, CDR2 SNEGSKA (reference sequence). This CDR3 has 16 residues. The CDR3 region has the DNA TGCAGTGCCCCCACGAGATTCGGGACAGGGGGCTTCGAGCAGTACTTC. Its protein product is CSAPTRFGTGGFEQYF.

This clonotype was counted many times. The rearrangement joins TRBV4-1 to TRBJ2-3; D gene unclear. Germline CDR1 and CDR2: MGHRA and YSYEKL. CDR3 size: 15 residues. Trimming shortened V by 4 bases and J by 0 bases, and 11 bases separated the two germline ends. CDR3: CASSPGSPSTDTQYF. The CDR3 bases are TGCGCCAGCAGCCCAGGAAGCCCTAGCACAGATACGCAGTATTTT.